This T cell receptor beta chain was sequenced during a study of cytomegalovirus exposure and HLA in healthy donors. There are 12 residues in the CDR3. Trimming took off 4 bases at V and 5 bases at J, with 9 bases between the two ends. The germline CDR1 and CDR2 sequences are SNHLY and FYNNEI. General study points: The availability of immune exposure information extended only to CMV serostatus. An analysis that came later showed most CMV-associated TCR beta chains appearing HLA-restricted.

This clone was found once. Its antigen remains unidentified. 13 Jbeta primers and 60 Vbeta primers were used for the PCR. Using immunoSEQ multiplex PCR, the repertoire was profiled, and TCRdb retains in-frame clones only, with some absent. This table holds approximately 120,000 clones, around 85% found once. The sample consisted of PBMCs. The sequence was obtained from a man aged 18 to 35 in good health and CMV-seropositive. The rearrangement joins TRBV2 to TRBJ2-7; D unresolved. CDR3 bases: TGTGCCAGCAGTGGGGCCCAGGACGAGCAGTACTTC. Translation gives CASSGAQDEQYF.